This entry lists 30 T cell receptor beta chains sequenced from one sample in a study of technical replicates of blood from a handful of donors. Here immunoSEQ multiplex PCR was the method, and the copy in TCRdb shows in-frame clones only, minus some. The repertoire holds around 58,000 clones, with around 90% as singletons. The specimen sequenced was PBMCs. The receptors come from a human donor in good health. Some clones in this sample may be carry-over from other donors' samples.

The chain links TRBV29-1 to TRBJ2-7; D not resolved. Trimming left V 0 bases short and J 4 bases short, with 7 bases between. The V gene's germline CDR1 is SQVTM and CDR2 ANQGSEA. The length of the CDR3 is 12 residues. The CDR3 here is CSVEDSLYEQYF. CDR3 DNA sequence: TGCAGCGTTGAAGATTCCTTATACGAGCAGTACTTC.

CDR3 nucleotide sequence: TGTGCCACCAGCGGCGACAGGGGTTACGAGCAGTACTTC. Translating gives CATSGDRGYEQYF. This chain joins TRBV15 and TRBJ2-7, with 8 bases that match TRBD1. The CDR3 length is 13 residues. Trimming cost V 5 bases and J 4 bases; bases outside gene matches: 4. The germline V gene has CDR1 LNHNV and CDR2 YYDKDF (reference sequence).

This chain's CDR3 is CASSVDGRYEQYF. The CDR3, as DNA: TGTGCCAGCAGCGTAGACGGCAGGTACGAGCAGTACTTC. The V and J genes are TRBV9 and TRBJ2-7; no definite D call. The germline V gene has CDR1 SGDLS and CDR2 YYNGEE. This CDR3 contains 13 residues. The ends were cut back, 0 bases at V and 4 bases at J, with 8 bases in the middle.

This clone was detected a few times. CDR3 in DNA: TGTGCCAGCAGCTTGGGACAGGATAATTCACCCCTCCACTTT. Its protein product is CASSLGQDNSPLHF. V usage is TRBV5-6 and J usage is TRBJ1-6, with D maybe TRBD1 (6 bases). The CDR3 sequence is 14 residues long. Germline V gives CDR1 SGHDT, CDR2 YYEEEE. The V gene lost 0 bases and the J gene lost 5 bases, with 6 bases spanning the gap.

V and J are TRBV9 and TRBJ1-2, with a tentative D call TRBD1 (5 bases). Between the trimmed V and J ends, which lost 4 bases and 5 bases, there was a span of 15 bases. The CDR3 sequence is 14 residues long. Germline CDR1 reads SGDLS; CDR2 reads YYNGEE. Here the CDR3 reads CASSRRDPVYGYTF. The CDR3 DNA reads TGTGCCAGCAGCCGGAGGGACCCAGTGTATGGCTACACCTTC.

The CDR3 reads CASSSTGGREKLFF. CDR3 in DNA: TGTGCCAGCAGTTCGACAGGGGGGAGGGAAAAACTGTTTTTT. The rearrangement links TRBV5-4 to TRBJ1-4; TRBD1 agrees at 9 bases. Germline CDR1 is SGHNT and CDR2 is YYREEE (reference sequence). This CDR3 comprises 14 residues. J was trimmed by 8 bases and V by 5 bases; bases with no gene match: 7.

CDR3 DNA sequence: TGTGCCGCAGACAGGGGGCTCTATGGCTACACCTTC. Protein product: CAADRGLYGYTF. V usage is TRBV30 and J usage is TRBJ1-2; TRBD1 agrees at 10 bases. Germline-derived CDR1 and CDR2 are GTSNPN and SVGIG (reference sequence). Trimming removed 8 bases from V and 4 bases from J; junction bases left unmatched: 4. CDR3 length: 12 residues.

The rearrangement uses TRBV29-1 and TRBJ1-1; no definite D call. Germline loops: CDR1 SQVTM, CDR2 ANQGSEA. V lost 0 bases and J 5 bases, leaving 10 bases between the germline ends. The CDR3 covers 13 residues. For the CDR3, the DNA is TGCAGCGTTGAAGATGCGGGGAGGACTGAAGCTTTCTTT. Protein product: CSVEDAGRTEAFF.

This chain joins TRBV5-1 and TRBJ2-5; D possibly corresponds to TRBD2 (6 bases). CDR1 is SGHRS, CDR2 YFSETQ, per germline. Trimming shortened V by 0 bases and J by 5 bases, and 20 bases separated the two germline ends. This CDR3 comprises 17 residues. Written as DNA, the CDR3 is TGCGCCAGCAGCTTGGGGCTAACGGGAGTTGTCGGGGAGACCCAGTACTTC. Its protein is CASSLGLTGVVGETQYF.

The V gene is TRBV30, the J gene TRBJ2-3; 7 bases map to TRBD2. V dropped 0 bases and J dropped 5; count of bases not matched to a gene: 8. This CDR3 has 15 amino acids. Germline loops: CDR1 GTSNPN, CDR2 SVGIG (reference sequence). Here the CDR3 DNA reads TGTGCCTGGAGTGTTGGTGGGAGGGCCGTAGATACGCAGTATTTT. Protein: CAWSVGGRAVDTQYF. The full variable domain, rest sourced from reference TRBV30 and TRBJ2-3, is SQTIHQWPATLVQPVGSPLSLECTVEGTSNPNLYWYRQAAGRGLQLLFYSVGIGQISSEVPQNLSASRPQDRQFILSSKKLLLSDSGFYLCAWSVGGRAVDTQYFGPGTRLTVL.

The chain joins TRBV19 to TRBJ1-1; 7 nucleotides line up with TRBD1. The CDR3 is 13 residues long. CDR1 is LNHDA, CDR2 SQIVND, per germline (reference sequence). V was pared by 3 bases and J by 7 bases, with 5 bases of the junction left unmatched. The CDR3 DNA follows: TGTGCCAGTAGTATGGATGACAGGGATGAAGCTTTCTTT. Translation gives CASSMDDRDEAFF. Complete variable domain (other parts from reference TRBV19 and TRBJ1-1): DGGITQSPKYLFRKEGQNVTLSCEQNLNHDAMYWYRQDPGQGLRLIYYSQIVNDFQKGDIAEGYSVSREKKESFPLTVTSAQKNPTAFYLCASSMDDRDEAFFGQGTRLTVV.

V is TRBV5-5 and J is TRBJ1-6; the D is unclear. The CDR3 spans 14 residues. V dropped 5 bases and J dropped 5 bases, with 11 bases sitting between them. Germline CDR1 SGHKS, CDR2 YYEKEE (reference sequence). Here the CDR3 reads CASRVGLNNSPLHF. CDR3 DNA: TGTGCCAGCAGGGTCGGGTTAAATAATTCACCCCTCCACTTT.

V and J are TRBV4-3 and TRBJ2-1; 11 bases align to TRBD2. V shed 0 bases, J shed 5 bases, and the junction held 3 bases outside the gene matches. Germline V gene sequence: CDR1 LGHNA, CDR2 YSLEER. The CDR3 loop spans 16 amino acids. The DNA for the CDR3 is TGCGCCAGCAGCCAAGATAGACTAGCGGGACACAATGAGCAGTTCTTC. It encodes CASSQDRLAGHNEQFF.

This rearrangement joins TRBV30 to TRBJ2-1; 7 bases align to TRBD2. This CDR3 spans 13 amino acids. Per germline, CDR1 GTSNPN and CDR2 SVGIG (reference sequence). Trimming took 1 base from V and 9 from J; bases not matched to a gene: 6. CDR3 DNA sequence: TGTGCCTGGAGTGGGGGGGGGTTTAGTGAGCAGTTCTTC. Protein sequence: CAWSGGGFSEQFF.

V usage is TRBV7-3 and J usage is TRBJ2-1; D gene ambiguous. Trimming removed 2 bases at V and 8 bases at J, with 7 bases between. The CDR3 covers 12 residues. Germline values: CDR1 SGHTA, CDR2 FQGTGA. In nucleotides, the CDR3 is TGTGCCAGCAGCTTAGGAGATGATGAGCAGTTCTTC. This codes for CASSLGDDEQFF.

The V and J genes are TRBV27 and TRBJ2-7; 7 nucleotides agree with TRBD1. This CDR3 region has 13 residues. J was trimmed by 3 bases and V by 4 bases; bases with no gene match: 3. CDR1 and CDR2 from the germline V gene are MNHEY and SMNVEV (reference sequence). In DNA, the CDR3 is TGTGCCAGCAGTTCCCGACAGGGCTACGAGCAGTACTTC. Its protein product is CASSSRQGYEQYF.

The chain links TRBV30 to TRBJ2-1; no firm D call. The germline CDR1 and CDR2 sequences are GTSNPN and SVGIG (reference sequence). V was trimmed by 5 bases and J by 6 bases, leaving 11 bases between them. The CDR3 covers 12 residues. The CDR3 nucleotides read TGTGCCTGGGAGATCTATGGCAATGAGCAGTTCTTC. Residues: CAWEIYGNEQFF.

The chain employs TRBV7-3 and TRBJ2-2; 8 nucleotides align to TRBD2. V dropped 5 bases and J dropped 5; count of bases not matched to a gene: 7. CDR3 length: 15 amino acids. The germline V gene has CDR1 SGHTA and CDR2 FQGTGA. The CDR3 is CASSPGGARTGELFF. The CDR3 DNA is TGTGCCAGCAGCCCCGGGGGGGCCAGGACCGGGGAGCTGTTTTTT.

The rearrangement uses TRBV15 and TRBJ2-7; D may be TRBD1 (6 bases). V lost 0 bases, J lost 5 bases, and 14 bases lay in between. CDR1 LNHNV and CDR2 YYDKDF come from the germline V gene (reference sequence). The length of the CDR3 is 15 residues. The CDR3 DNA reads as TGTGCCACCAGCAGAGAGGGCCAGGGGCTCGACGAGCAGTACTTC. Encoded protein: CATSREGQGLDEQYF.

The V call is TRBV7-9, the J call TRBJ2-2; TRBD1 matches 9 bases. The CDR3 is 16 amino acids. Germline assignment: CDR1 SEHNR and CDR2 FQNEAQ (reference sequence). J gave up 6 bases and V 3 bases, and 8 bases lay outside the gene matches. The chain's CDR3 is CASSFFRTGASGELFF. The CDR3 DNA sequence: TGTGCCAGCAGCTTTTTTAGGACAGGGGCGTCCGGGGAGCTGTTTTTT.

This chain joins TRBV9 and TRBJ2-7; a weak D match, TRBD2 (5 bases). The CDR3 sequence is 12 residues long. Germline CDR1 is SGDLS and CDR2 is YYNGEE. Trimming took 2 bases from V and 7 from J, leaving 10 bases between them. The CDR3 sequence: CASSVGRGEQYF. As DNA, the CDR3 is TGTGCCAGCAGCGTGGGCCGAGGGGAGCAGTACTTC.

CDR3 sequence: CASSLSPAGAETQYF. For the CDR3, the DNA is TGTGCCAGCAGCTTATCCCCGGCGGGGGCAGAGACCCAGTACTTC. V gene TRBV7-6 combines with J gene TRBJ2-5, with TRBD2 as a possible D gene (7 bases). Per germline, CDR1 SGHVS and CDR2 FNYEAQ. Trimming took 2 bases from V and 4 from J, leaving 14 bases between them. This CDR3 is built from 15 residues. Drawing the rest from reference TRBV7-6 and TRBJ2-5, the complete variable domain is GAGVSQSPRYKVTKRGQDVALRCDPISGHVSLYWYRQALGQGPEFLTYFNYEAQQDKSGLPNDRFSAERPEGSISTLTIQRTEQRDSAMYRCASSLSPAGAETQYFGPGTRLLVL.

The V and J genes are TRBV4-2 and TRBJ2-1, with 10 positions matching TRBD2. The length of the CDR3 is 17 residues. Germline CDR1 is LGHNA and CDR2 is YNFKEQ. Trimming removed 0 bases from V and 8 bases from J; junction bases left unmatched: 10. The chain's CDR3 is CASSQDLLAGDIYEQFF. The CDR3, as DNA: TGTGCCAGCAGCCAAGATCTTCTAGCGGGGGATATCTATGAGCAGTTCTTC.

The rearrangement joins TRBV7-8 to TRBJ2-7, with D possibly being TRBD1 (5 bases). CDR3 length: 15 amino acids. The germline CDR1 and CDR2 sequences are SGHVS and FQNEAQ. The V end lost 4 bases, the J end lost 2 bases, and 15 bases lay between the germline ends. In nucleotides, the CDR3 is TGTGCCAGCAGCTCTCGCGAGGACATCACCTACGAGCAGTACTTC. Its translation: CASSSREDITYEQYF.

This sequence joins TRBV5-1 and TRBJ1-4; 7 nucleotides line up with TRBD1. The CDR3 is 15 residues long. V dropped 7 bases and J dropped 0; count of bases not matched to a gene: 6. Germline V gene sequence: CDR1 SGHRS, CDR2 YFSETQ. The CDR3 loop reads CASHRGHATNEKLFF. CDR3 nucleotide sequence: TGCGCCAGCCACAGGGGACACGCAACTAATGAAAAACTGTTTTTT.

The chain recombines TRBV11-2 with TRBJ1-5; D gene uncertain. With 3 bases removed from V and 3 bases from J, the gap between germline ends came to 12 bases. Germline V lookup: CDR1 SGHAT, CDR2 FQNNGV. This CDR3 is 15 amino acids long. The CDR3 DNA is TGTGCCAGCAGCTTTTCGTCGTCAGTCAATCAGCCCCAGCATTTT. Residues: CASSFSSSVNQPQHF.

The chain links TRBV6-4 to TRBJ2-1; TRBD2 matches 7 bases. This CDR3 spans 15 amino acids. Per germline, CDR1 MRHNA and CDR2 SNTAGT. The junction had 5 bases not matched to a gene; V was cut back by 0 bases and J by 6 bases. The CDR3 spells CASSDSGEGFNEQFF. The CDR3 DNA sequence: TGTGCCAGCAGTGACTCGGGGGAGGGCTTCAATGAGCAGTTCTTC.

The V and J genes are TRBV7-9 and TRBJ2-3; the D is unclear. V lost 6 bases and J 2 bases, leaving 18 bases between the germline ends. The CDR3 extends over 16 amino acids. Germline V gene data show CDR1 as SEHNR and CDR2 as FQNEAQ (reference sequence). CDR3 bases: TGTGCCAGCAGGCGGAGCATGGCCCTTTACACAGATACGCAGTATTTT. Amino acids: CASRRSMALYTDTQYF.

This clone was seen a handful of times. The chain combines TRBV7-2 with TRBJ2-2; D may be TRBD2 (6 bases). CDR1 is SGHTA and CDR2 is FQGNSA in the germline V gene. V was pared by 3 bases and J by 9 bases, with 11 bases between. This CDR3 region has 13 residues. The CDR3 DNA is TGTGCCAGCAGCTTCCTCGGGGGTCGGGAGCTGTTTTTT. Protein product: CASSFLGGRELFF.

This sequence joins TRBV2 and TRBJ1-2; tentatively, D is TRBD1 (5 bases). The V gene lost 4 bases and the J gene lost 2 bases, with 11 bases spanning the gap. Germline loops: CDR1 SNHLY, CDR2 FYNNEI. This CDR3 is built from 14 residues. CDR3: CASSGGRSNYGYTF. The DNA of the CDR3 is TGTGCCAGCAGTGGGGGCAGATCGAACTATGGCTACACCTTC.